The 24 T cell receptor beta chains in this list originate from one sample, sequenced in a study of T cells in Graves' hyperthyroidism and ophthalmopathy. There were TCR beta CDR3 regions amplified from RNA transcripts. The HTBI primer set served for first-round RT-PCR of the TCR CDR3. TCRdb reprocessed the multiplex PCR reads via MiXCR and lists one record per CDR3 protein. The sample lists about 640,000 distinct CDR3 sequences; 14% were seen once. Sequencing used blood. These TCRs come from a woman aged 45-65 years with Graves' ophthalmopathy.

As to this clonotype: Since no conserved phenylalanine or tryptophan closes the CDR3, a read error is the likely cause. The gene calls are TRBV9 and TRBJ2-1; perhaps D is TRBD1 or TRBD2 (5 bases each). V was pared by 0 bases and J by 2 bases, with 9 bases between. This CDR3 is 15 amino acids long. The germline V gene has CDR1 SGDLS and CDR2 YYNGEE. The DNA of the CDR3 is TGTGCCAGCAGCGTAGCAGGGACCCCCTACAATGAGCAGTTCCTC. Translation gives CASSVAGTPYNEQFL.

V gene TRBV7-9 combines with J gene TRBJ2-6; tentatively, D is TRBD1 or TRBD2 (5 bases each). Looked up from germline, CDR1 is SEHNR and CDR2 is FQNEAQ (reference sequence). The CDR3 is made up of 17 amino acids. V shed 2 bases and J shed 2 bases, with 13 bases lying between them. The CDR3 reads CASSLFGLGAGANVLTF. CDR3 coding DNA: TGTGCCAGCAGCTTATTCGGTTTGGGGGCTGGGGCCAACGTCCTGACTTTC.

Many counts were recorded for this clonotype. CDR3 residues: CSARALAGVQETQYF. CDR3 sequence (DNA): TGCAGTGCTAGGGCCCTAGCGGGGGTCCAAGAGACCCAGTACTTC. J is TRBJ2-5 and V is TRBV20-1; TRBD2 matches at 10 bases. Unmatched junction bases numbered 5, after V lost 3 bases and J lost 1 base. The length of the CDR3 is 15 residues. In germline, CDR1 is DFQATT, CDR2 SNEGSKA (reference sequence).

This clonotype has more than one count but fewer than ten. The chain joins TRBV4-3 to TRBJ2-3; 7 bases match TRBD2. CDR1 LGHNA and CDR2 YSLEER come from the germline V gene. J was trimmed by 1 base and V by 0 bases; bases with no gene match: 1. This CDR3 is 15 amino acids long. The CDR3 sequence: CASSQDLAGTDTQYF. The CDR3 DNA follows: TGCGCCAGCAGCCAAGACCTAGCGGGCACAGATACGCAGTATTTT.

J is TRBJ1-1 and V is TRBV10-3; D is perhaps TRBD1 (5 bases). The CDR3 has 14 residues. Germline V gives CDR1 ENHRY, CDR2 SYGVKD. Trimming left V 3 bases short and J 1 base short, with 9 bases between. The CDR3 here is CAISDMGGNTEAFF. CDR3 DNA sequence: TGTGCCATCAGTGATATGGGGGGGAACACTGAAGCTTTCTTT.

This clonotype was seen a few times. The gene calls are TRBV20-1 and TRBJ2-1; perhaps TRBD2 as D (5 bases). Germline V lookup: CDR1 DFQATT, CDR2 SNEGSKA (reference sequence). CDR3 size: 13 residues. Trimming stripped 6 bases from V and 5 bases from J, with 14 bases between. Here the CDR3 reads CSAPKRINNEQFF. In DNA form, the CDR3 reads TGCAGTGCCCCTAAGCGGATTAACAATGAGCAGTTCTTC.

A single count supports this clonotype. The chain has TRBV11-2 and TRBJ2-7; D is possibly TRBD1 (6 bases). Germline V gives CDR1 SGHAT, CDR2 FQNNGV. Trimming pared 5 bases from V and 2 bases from J, leaving 22 bases between. CDR3 size: 17 residues. DNA for the CDR3: TGTGCCAGCAGCACACGCAATAACAGGGACACTGCCTACGAGCAGTACTTC. This translates into CASSTRNNRDTAYEQYF.

This clonotype has a count of ten or more. The CDR3 region is CASSPRGAMSNQPQHF. CDR3 DNA sequence: TGTGCCAGCAGTCCCAGGGGGGCGATGAGCAATCAGCCCCAGCATTTT. This chain links TRBV6-2 or TRBV6-3 with TRBJ1-5, with 7 bases fitting TRBD1. V trimming: 5 bases; J trimming: 1 base; junction bases outside the gene matches: 8. This CDR3 region has 16 residues. Germline CDR1 and CDR2: MNHEY and SVGEGT.

This clonotype was seen many times. The chain links TRBV6-2 or TRBV6-3 to TRBJ2-7; D perhaps matches TRBD2 (6 bases). Between the trimmed V and J ends, which lost 4 bases and 0 bases, there was a span of 13 bases. This CDR3 spans 15 amino acids. Germline loops: CDR1 MNHEY, CDR2 SVGEGT. CDR3 nucleotides: TGTGCCAGCAGTTTTAGGGGACTCTTCTCCTACGAGCAGTACTTC. Encoded protein: CASSFRGLFSYEQYF.

The chain employs TRBV5-1 and TRBJ1-2; possible D gene TRBD1, 5 bases. The ends were cut back, 0 bases at V and 8 bases at J, with 11 bases in the middle. The V gene's germline CDR1 is SGHRS and CDR2 YFSETQ. This CDR3 region has 13 residues. The CDR3: CASSLEGVGGYTF. The CDR3 region has the DNA TGCGCCAGCAGCTTGGAAGGGGTTGGAGGCTACACCTTC.

For this clonotype: This may stem from a read error, because a much larger clone lies one nucleotide away. The chain joins TRBV6-2 or TRBV6-3 to TRBJ1-1; D gene unclear. The CDR3 sequence is 16 residues long. The germline gives CDR1 MNHEY, CDR2 SVGEGT. CDR3 DNA: TGTGCCAGCAGTTACGAACCCGGACGACTGAACACTGAAGCTCTCTTT. This gives the protein CASSYEPGRLNTEALF.

The table lists this clonotype with many counts. This sequence joins TRBV7-8 and TRBJ1-4; D is uncertain. The length of the CDR3 is 14 residues. CDR1 is SGHVS, CDR2 FQNEAQ, per germline. Trimming took 0 bases from V and 5 from J, leaving 7 bases between them. The CDR3 is CASSLAGGNEKLFF. For the CDR3, the DNA is TGTGCCAGCAGCTTAGCGGGTGGCAATGAAAAACTGTTTTTT.

This clonotype was seen at least ten times. The V gene is TRBV5-1, the J gene TRBJ2-7; D uncertain. Looked up from germline, CDR1 is SGHRS and CDR2 is YFSETQ. Trimming stripped 2 bases from V and 0 bases from J, with 9 bases between. The CDR3 has 14 residues. CDR3 amino acids: CASSFEASSYEQYF. In DNA form, the CDR3 reads TGCGCCAGCAGCTTTGAAGCGTCCTCCTACGAGCAGTACTTC.

This clonotype was detected ten times or more. CDR3 residues: CASSSKGFTAVERAFF. CDR3 nucleotide sequence: TGTGCCAGCAGTTCTAAAGGTTTCACCGCCGTCGAGAGAGCTTTCTTT. The chain combines TRBV28 with TRBJ1-1; the D is unclear. This CDR3 has 16 residues. V lost 4 bases and J 10 bases, leaving 25 bases between the germline ends. From germline, CDR1 is MDHEN and CDR2 SYDVKM.

In this sample, this clonotype turned up many times. The rearrangement joins TRBV5-1 to TRBJ2-1; 8 nucleotides align to TRBD2. This CDR3 is built from 15 residues. With V trimmed by 3 bases and J by 6 bases, 8 bases remained unmatched. Germline V CDR1 and CDR2: SGHRS, YFSETQ. In DNA, the CDR3 is TGCGCCAGCAGCTACGGACTAGCCTCCCGCAATGAGCAGTTCTTC. Amino acid sequence: CASSYGLASRNEQFF. Variable domain in full (rest from reference TRBV5-1 and TRBJ2-1): KAGVTQTPRYLIKTRGQQVTLSCSPISGHRSVSWYQQTPGQGLQFLFEYFSETQRNKGNFPGRFSGRQFSNSRSEMNVSTLELGDSALYLCASSYGLASRNEQFFGPGTRLTVL.

This clonotype was seen repeatedly, ten times or more. CDR3 in amino acids: CASKAGAVNTEAFF. The CDR3 DNA reads TGTGCCAGCAAAGCGGGGGCCGTGAACACTGAAGCTTTCTTT. This chain connects TRBV6-1 to TRBJ1-1; the D gene is possibly TRBD1 (6 bases). Trimming pared 7 bases from V and 0 bases from J, leaving 12 bases between. CDR1 is MNHNS, CDR2 SASEGT, per germline. The CDR3 is 14 residues long.

This clonotype was seen a few times. The rearrangement uses TRBV7-9 and TRBJ2-3, with 10 bases matching TRBD2. The CDR3 contains 15 residues. The trim removed 2 bases at V and 6 bases at J, leaving 5 bases unmatched. Germline CDR1 is SEHNR and CDR2 is FQNEAQ (reference sequence). CDR3 sequence reads: CASSLLSGRPDTQYF. CDR3 DNA sequence: TGTGCCAGCAGCTTACTTAGCGGGAGGCCGGATACGCAGTATTTT.

This clonotype occurred many times. The V gene is TRBV14, the J gene TRBJ2-3; 8 bases line up with TRBD2. The V and J ends lost 1 base and 3 bases, in that order; junction bases with no gene match: 6. The V gene's germline CDR1 is SGHDN and CDR2 FVKESK. The CDR3 totals 16 residues. The CDR3 sequence: CASSQGASGRTDTQYF. The CDR3 bases are TGTGCCAGCAGCCAAGGGGCTAGCGGGCGGACAGATACGCAGTATTTT. The full variable domain, completed using reference TRBV14 and TRBJ2-3, is EAGVTQFPSHSVIEKGQTVTLRCDPISGHDNLYWYRRVMGKEIKFLLHFVKESKQDESGMPNNRFLAERTGGTYSTLKVQPAELEDSGVYFCASSQGASGRTDTQYFGPGTRLTVL.

This clonotype was seen many times. CDR3 sequence (DNA): TGTGCCAGCAGCCTAACGGGAGTAACAGATACGCAGTATTTT. Protein sequence: CASSLTGVTDTQYF. This sequence joins TRBV27 and TRBJ2-3; D may be TRBD2 (6 bases). Trimming cost V 6 bases and J 3 bases, with 13 bases left between them. The CDR3 is 14 residues long. Per the germline V gene, CDR1 is MNHEY and CDR2 is SMNVEV (reference sequence).

The J gene is TRBJ2-2, the V gene TRBV7-2, with D perhaps matching TRBD2 (5 bases). Germline CDR1 SGHTA, CDR2 FQGNSA. This CDR3 has 15 amino acids. V was shortened by 3 bases and J by 4 bases, with 12 bases between the two germline ends. Here the CDR3 DNA reads TGTGCCAGCAGCTTTGGTAGGGCGGGCACCGGGGAGCTGTTTTTT. Residues: CASSFGRAGTGELFF.

This clonotype was observed a few times. The chain uses TRBV5-1 and TRBJ2-3; 12 bases align to TRBD2. Trimming removed 4 bases from V and 1 base from J; junction bases left unmatched: 10. The germline V gene encodes CDR1 SGHRS and CDR2 YFSETQ. This CDR3 is built from 18 residues. The CDR3 spells CASSPVPTSGSRTDTQYF. The CDR3 nucleotides read TGCGCCAGCAGCCCAGTCCCGACTAGCGGGAGCCGCACAGATACGCAGTATTTT.

The sample holds many counts of this clonotype. The chain uses TRBV10-3 and TRBJ2-7; TRBD2 agrees at 9 bases. The germline CDR1 and CDR2 sequences are ENHRY and SYGVKD. The CDR3 consists of 15 residues. Trimming at V came to 10 bases and at J to 6 bases, leaving 16 bases not matched to a gene. CDR3 coding DNA: TGTGCCAGCCGGGTCGCGGGCGGGAGGGCGGTCGAGCAGTACTTC. As protein: CASRVAGGRAVEQYF.

In this sample, this clonotype turned up many times. The rearrangement uses TRBV2 and TRBJ2-7, with 7 bases fitting TRBD1. CDR3 length equals 13 residues. Germline CDR1 and CDR2: SNHLY and FYNNEI. The V gene end was trimmed by 7 bases and the J gene end by 3 bases; junction bases not matched to a gene: 6. CDR3 sequence reads: CASKRDSGYEQYF. The CDR3 nucleotides read TGTGCCAGCAAACGGGACAGCGGCTACGAGCAGTACTTC.

V is TRBV20-1 and J is TRBJ1-2; D is unclear. Between the trimmed V and J ends, which lost 0 bases and 8 bases, there was a span of 10 bases. This CDR3 is built from 12 residues. The germline gives CDR1 DFQATT, CDR2 SNEGSKA (reference sequence). The CDR3: CSARDTGNGYTF. For the CDR3, the DNA is TGCAGTGCTAGAGATACGGGGAACGGCTACACCTTC.